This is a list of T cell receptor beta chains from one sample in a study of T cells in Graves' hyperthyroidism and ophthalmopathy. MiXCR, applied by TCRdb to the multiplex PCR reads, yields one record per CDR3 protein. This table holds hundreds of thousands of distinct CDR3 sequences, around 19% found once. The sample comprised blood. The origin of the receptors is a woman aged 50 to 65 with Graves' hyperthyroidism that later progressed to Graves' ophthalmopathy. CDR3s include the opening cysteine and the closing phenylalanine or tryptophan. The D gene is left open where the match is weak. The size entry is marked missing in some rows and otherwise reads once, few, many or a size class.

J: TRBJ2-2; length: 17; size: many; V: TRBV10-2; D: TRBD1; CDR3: CASSEIRTGANTGELFF; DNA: TGCGCCAGCAGTGAGATAAGGACAGGGGCGAACACCGGGGAGCTGTTTTTT
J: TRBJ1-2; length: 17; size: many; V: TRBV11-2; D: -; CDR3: CASSSSLDSELSYGYTF; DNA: TGTGCCAGCAGCTCGAGCCTGGACAGTGAGCTATCCTATGGCTACACCTTC
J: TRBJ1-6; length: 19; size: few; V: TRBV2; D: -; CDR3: CASRTPDPRDHYYNSPLHF; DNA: TGTGCCAGCAGGACCCCGGACCCAAGGGACCACTACTATAATTCACCCCTCCACTTT
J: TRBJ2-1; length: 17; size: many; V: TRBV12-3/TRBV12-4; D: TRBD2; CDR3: CASSLFASGDPKNEQFF; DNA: TGTGCCAGCAGTTTATTTGCTAGCGGGGACCCTAAGAATGAGCAGTTCTTC
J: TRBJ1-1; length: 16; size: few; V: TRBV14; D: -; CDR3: CASSQLGGAWGTEAFF; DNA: TGTGCCAGCAGCCAATTAGGCGGGGCGTGGGGCACTGAAGCTTTCTTT
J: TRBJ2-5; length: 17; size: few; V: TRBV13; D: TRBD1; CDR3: CASSLGAPGQGEETQYF; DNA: TGTGCCAGCAGCTTAGGAGCCCCGGGACAGGGGGAAGAGACCCAGTACTTC
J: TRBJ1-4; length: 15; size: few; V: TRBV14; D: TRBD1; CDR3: CASSQDRDRDEKLFF; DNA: TGTGCCAGCAGCCAAGACCGGGACAGAGATGAAAAACTGTTTTTT
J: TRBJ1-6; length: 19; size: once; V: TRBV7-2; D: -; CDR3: CASSLGGGYRYSYNSPLHF; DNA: TGTGCCAGCAGCTTAGGCGGTGGGTACAGATACTCCTATAATTCACCCCTCCACTTT
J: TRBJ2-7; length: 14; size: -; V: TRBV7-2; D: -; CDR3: CASSPVGRDYEQYF; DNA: TGTGCCAGCAGCCCGGTAGGGAGAGACTACGAGCAGTACTTC
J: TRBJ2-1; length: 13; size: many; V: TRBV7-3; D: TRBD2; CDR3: CASSTGTSDEQFF; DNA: TGTGCCAGCAGCACCGGGACTAGCGATGAGCAGTTCTTC
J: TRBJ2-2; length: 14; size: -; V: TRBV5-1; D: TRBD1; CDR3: CASSRTGSTGELVF; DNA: TGCGCCAGCAGCCGGACAGGGTCCACCGGGGAGCTGGTTTTT